The 27 T cell receptor beta chains given below trace back to one sample, sequenced in a study of technical replicates of blood from a few donors. Some clones are missing from TCRdb's copy, which holds only in-frame ones; the method was immunoSEQ multiplex PCR. The sample shows about 82,000 clones, about 91% of them seen only once. Sample: T cells isolated from PBMCs. Receptors originate from a human donor in good health.

V usage is TRBV11-3 and J usage is TRBJ2-3; D gene ambiguous. Germline values: CDR1 SGHNT, CDR2 YENEEA. V lost 5 bases and J lost 0, with 9 bases in between. The length of the CDR3 is 14 residues. CDR3 region: CASSPARSTDTQYF. The CDR3 coding sequence is TGTGCCAGCAGCCCTGCGAGGAGCACAGATACGCAGTATTTT.

This chain connects TRBV4-3 to TRBJ2-2; 12 positions match TRBD2. The CDR3 extends over 17 amino acids. The germline V gene has CDR1 LGHNA and CDR2 YSLEER. J gave up 2 bases and V 4 bases, and 5 bases lay outside the gene matches. Written as DNA, the CDR3 is TGCGCCAGCAGCCGCCTAGCGGGAGGGCCTAACACCGGGGAGCTGTTTTTT. It specifies CASSRLAGGPNTGELFF.

V and J are TRBV6-6 and TRBJ2-2; 10 bases fit TRBD2. The CDR3 extends over 14 amino acids. V lost 7 bases to trimming and J lost 7 bases; unmatched junction nucleotides: 6. The V gene's germline CDR1 is MNHNY and CDR2 SVGAGI (reference sequence). CDR3 protein: CASKLQREGGELFF. The CDR3 bases are TGTGCCAGCAAATTACAGCGGGAGGGCGGGGAGCTGTTTTTT.

The chain links TRBV7-8 to TRBJ1-2, with 8 bases lining up with TRBD1. This CDR3 contains 13 residues. CDR1 is SGHVS, CDR2 FQNEAQ, per germline. The J segment lost 8 bases and the V segment lost 2 bases, leaving 4 bases of the junction unmatched. The CDR3 nucleotides read TGTGCCAGCAGCTTACAGGGGGCGGCGGGCTACACCTTC. This translates into CASSLQGAAGYTF.

The V gene is TRBV19, the J gene TRBJ1-2; TRBD1 is a possible D gene (5 bases). Per the germline V gene, CDR1 is LNHDA and CDR2 is SQIVND (reference sequence). The CDR3 is 12 amino acids. The V gene lost 3 bases and the J gene lost 6 bases, with 8 bases spanning the gap. CDR3 coding DNA: TGTGCCAGTAGTATTTGGGGCGATGGCTACACCTTC. Protein sequence: CASSIWGDGYTF.

J is TRBJ2-7 and V is TRBV6-6; maybe TRBD1 (6 bases). Trimming took 3 bases from V and 2 from J, leaving 11 bases between them. Germline V CDR1 and CDR2: MNHNY, SVGAGI (reference sequence). The CDR3 length is 14 residues. The CDR3 coding sequence is TGTGCCAGCAGTTATTTAGGGGGACCCTACGAGCAGTACTTC. Amino acid sequence: CASSYLGGPYEQYF.

The J gene is TRBJ1-5, the V gene TRBV7-2; TRBD1 matches at 9 bases. From germline, CDR1 is SGHTA and CDR2 FQGNSA. After removal of 2 bases from V and 3 bases from J, the junction contained 2 bases not matched to a gene. This CDR3 comprises 15 residues. Here the CDR3 DNA reads TGTGCCAGCAGCTTAAGGACAGGGGACAATCAGCCCCAGCATTTT. It yields the protein CASSLRTGDNQPQHF.

Points on this clone: One end of the junction does not line up with germline, which may come from a read error. The chain's CDR3 is CASSLETGFGNTIYF. CDR3 DNA: TGTGCCAGCAGCCTAGAGACAGGGTTTGGAAACACCATATATTTT. This chain joins TRBV11-2 and TRBJ1-3, with 7 bases lining up with TRBD1. The CDR3 is made up of 15 amino acids. CDR1 SGHAT and CDR2 FQNNGV come from the germline V gene.

The V and J genes are TRBV6-6 and TRBJ1-4; tentatively, D is TRBD1 (6 bases). Trimming took 10 bases from V and 6 from J, leaving 15 bases between them. CDR1 and CDR2 (germline): MNHNY, SVGAGI (reference sequence). The CDR3 has 13 amino acids. CDR3: CATHSRGYEKLFF. The DNA for the CDR3 is TGTGCCACCCACAGCAGGGGCTATGAAAAACTGTTTTTT.

The chain has TRBV6-5 and TRBJ2-7; TRBD2 matches 9 bases. Trimming cost V 0 bases and J 4 bases; bases outside gene matches: 4. This CDR3 has 15 amino acids. Germline V gene sequence: CDR1 MNHEY, CDR2 SVGAGI. The CDR3 is CASSYSFSGGYEQYF. In nucleotides, the CDR3 is TGTGCCAGCAGTTACTCTTTTAGCGGGGGATACGAGCAGTACTTC.

The genes are TRBV28 and TRBJ2-3; 10 bases line up with TRBD1. Germline trimming cut 1 base from V and 6 bases from J; bases unmatched to any gene: 7. CDR1 and CDR2 from the germline V gene are MDHEN and SYDVKM. The CDR3 extends over 16 amino acids. In nucleotides, the CDR3 is TGTGCCAGCAGTTTATTACGACAGGGGGCAGGGGATACGCAGTATTTT. It yields the protein CASSLLRQGAGDTQYF.

The CDR3 loop reads CASSLTSSGSNEQFF. DNA of the CDR3: TGTGCCAGCAGCCTAACTTCTAGCGGGAGCAATGAGCAGTTCTTC. The V gene is TRBV7-2, the J gene TRBJ2-1; 10 bases are a match to TRBD2. This CDR3 region has 15 residues. Germline loops: CDR1 SGHTA, CDR2 FQGNSA. V lost 5 bases, J lost 6 bases, and 7 bases stayed unmatched.

The rearrangement links TRBV13 to TRBJ1-1; TRBD1 agrees at 9 bases. Unmatched junction bases numbered 6, after V lost 0 bases and J lost 7 bases. Germline CDR1 is PRHDT and CDR2 is FYEKMQ (reference sequence). The CDR3 loop spans 15 amino acids. Written as DNA, the CDR3 is TGTGCCAGCAGCTTAGGAGACAGGGGGGGCCATGAAGCTTTCTTT. Translating gives CASSLGDRGGHEAFF.

The chain combines TRBV9 with TRBJ2-7, with 7 nucleotides matching TRBD1. Germline V lookup: CDR1 SGDLS, CDR2 YYNGEE. The CDR3 has 16 residues. Unmatched junction bases numbered 11, after V lost 4 bases and J lost 1 base. The DNA for the CDR3 is TGTGCCAGCAGCCCAACATCCAAGACAGGGTCCTACGAGCAGTACTTC. This gives the protein CASSPTSKTGSYEQYF.

This chain links TRBV29-1 with TRBJ2-1, with 8 positions matching TRBD2. Trimming at V came to 7 bases and at J to 8 bases, leaving 16 bases not matched to a gene. This CDR3 is 15 amino acids long. Germline CDR1 SQVTM, CDR2 ANQGSEA. Here the CDR3 reads CSALGSGIAGYEQFF. DNA for the CDR3: TGCAGCGCTCTCGGTAGCGGGATCGCAGGGTATGAGCAGTTCTTC.

The CDR3 DNA follows: TGTGCCAGCAGCGTAGGCCTCAACAGCCATCAGCCCCAGCATTTT. Its protein is CASSVGLNSHQPQHF. This chain connects TRBV9 to TRBJ1-5; D is unresolved. There are 15 residues in the CDR3. V was pared by 0 bases and J by 5 bases, with 12 bases between. Germline CDR1 SGDLS, CDR2 YYNGEE. Combining the CDR3 with reference TRBV9 and TRBJ1-5 gives the whole variable domain DSGVTQTPKHLITATGQRVTLRCSPRSGDLSVYWYQQSLDQGLQFLIQYYNGEERAKGNILERFSAQQFPDLHSELNLSSLELGDSALYFCASSVGLNSHQPQHFGDGTRLSIL.

The chain combines TRBV29-1 with TRBJ2-1; D unclear. V was pared by 1 base and J by 1 base, with 8 bases between. The germline gives CDR1 SQVTM, CDR2 ANQGSEA. The CDR3 is 14 amino acids. CDR3 DNA: TGCAGCGTTGAAGTTCCCGGGTCCTACAATGAGCAGTTCTTC. It specifies CSVEVPGSYNEQFF.

The CDR3 sequence is CASSIDLTGKAFF. The CDR3 DNA is TGTGCCAGTAGTATAGATCTGACAGGCAAAGCTTTCTTT. The gene calls are TRBV19 and TRBJ1-1; TRBD1 is a possible D gene (6 bases). Germline CDR1 LNHDA, CDR2 SQIVND (reference sequence). CDR3 length equals 13 residues. V lost 0 bases to trimming and J lost 9 bases, with 11 bases between them.

The V call is TRBV6-1, the J call TRBJ2-3; TRBD2 matches 10 bases. Unmatched junction bases numbered 7, after V lost 5 bases and J lost 8 bases. Germline V CDR1 and CDR2: MNHNS, SASEGT. This CDR3 is built from 14 residues. The CDR3 nucleotides read TGTGCCAGCAGTCCTACTAGCGGGACCGGTACGCAGTATTTT. Protein: CASSPTSGTGTQYF.

The chain carries TRBV6-5 and TRBJ1-1; weak D call: TRBD1 (5 bases). V lost 7 bases, J lost 0 bases, and 15 bases lay in between. The germline V gene has CDR1 MNHEY and CDR2 SVGAGI. CDR3 length equals 15 residues. The CDR3 sequence is CASIPVGALNTEAFF. The CDR3 DNA reads as TGTGCCAGCATCCCGGTAGGGGCACTGAACACTGAAGCTTTCTTT.

V is TRBV2 and J is TRBJ2-3; 9 positions match TRBD2. The germline gives CDR1 SNHLY, CDR2 FYNNEI. V was pared by 10 bases and J by 3 bases, with 11 bases of the junction left unmatched. This CDR3 has 15 amino acids. The CDR3 DNA sequence: TGTGCCATCGGGGGAGGGCGGGAGGGGACAGATACGCAGTATTTT. Its translation: CAIGGGREGTDTQYF. Combining the CDR3 with reference TRBV2 and TRBJ2-3 gives the whole variable domain EPEVTQTPSHQVTQMGQEVILRCVPISNHLYFYWYRQILGQKVEFLVSFYNNEISEKSEIFDDQFSVERPDGSNFTLKIRSTKLEDSAMYFCAIGGGREGTDTQYFGPGTRLTVL.

The chain is built from TRBV9 and TRBJ2-5; D remains unclear. Trimming took 0 bases from V and 2 from J, leaving 5 bases between them. Per germline, CDR1 SGDLS and CDR2 YYNGEE. The CDR3 loop spans 13 amino acids. CDR3 sequence reads: CASSVAYQETQYF. CDR3 nucleotide sequence: TGTGCCAGCAGCGTAGCTTATCAAGAGACCCAGTACTTC.

This chain uses TRBV5-7 with TRBJ2-7; 9 nucleotides agree with TRBD1. TRBV5-7 is noted as an ORF with a role that remains uncertain. The CDR3 has 17 amino acids. Trimming cost V 2 bases and J 3 bases; bases outside gene matches: 12. The CDR3 region has the DNA TGTGCCAGCAGCTTTTATTGCGGGACAGGGCTTTACTACGAGCAGTACTTC. Translated, it gives CASSFYCGTGLYYEQYF.

The gene calls are TRBV28 and TRBJ2-7; 7 bases are a match to TRBD1. The V gene's germline CDR1 is MDHEN and CDR2 SYDVKM. V shed 5 bases and J 4 bases; nucleotides not matched to a gene: 8. The CDR3 length is 14 residues. In DNA form, the CDR3 reads TGTGCCAGCAGTCTCACCGGGACAGAGTACGAGCAGTACTTC. This gives the protein CASSLTGTEYEQYF.

The chain carries TRBV27 and TRBJ1-2; 7 bases line up with TRBD1. V lost 5 bases, J lost 2 bases, and 5 bases stayed unmatched. The germline gives CDR1 MNHEY, CDR2 SMNVEV (reference sequence). The length of the CDR3 is 14 residues. This CDR3 reads CASSRGGLNYGYTF. Written as DNA, the CDR3 is TGTGCCAGCAGTCGAGGGGGCCTCAACTATGGCTACACCTTC.

The chain employs TRBV7-9 and TRBJ2-1, with 9 bases aligning to TRBD2. With V trimmed by 6 bases and J by 5 bases, 11 bases remained unmatched. The length of the CDR3 is 16 residues. The germline V gene encodes CDR1 SEHNR and CDR2 FQNEAQ (reference sequence). CDR3 DNA: TGTGCCAGCAGGAATAGTCGGACTAGCGCGAACAATGAGCAGTTCTTC. Translating it yields CASRNSRTSANNEQFF.

DNA of the CDR3: TGTGCCAGTAGTCCAAGACAGGGGCGGCTCTCCTACGAGCAGTACTTC. Translating it yields CASSPRQGRLSYEQYF. The genes are TRBV19 and TRBJ2-7; TRBD1 matches 8 bases. From germline, CDR1 is LNHDA and CDR2 SQIVND (reference sequence). Trimming removed 5 bases from V and 0 bases from J; junction bases left unmatched: 9. The CDR3 length is 16 residues.